This T cell receptor (beta chain) was obtained from a study of T cell responses to AZD1222 COVID-19 vaccine. The ends were cut back, 0 bases at V and 5 bases at J, with 14 bases in the middle. The CDR3 covers 15 residues. Germline V lookup: CDR1 SGHNT, CDR2 YYREEE (reference sequence). Sequencing used immunoSEQ multiplex PCR; TCRdb keeps in-frame clones, though not all of them. The sample records about 150,000 clones, 90% to 95% being singletons. The sequence was obtained from an adult who received the AZD1222 COVID-19 vaccine. This specimen consisted of peripheral blood, obtained 28 days after the second AZD1222 dose. The chain combines TRBV5-4 with TRBJ1-1, with D unresolved. The CDR3 protein is CASSLEVGEGTEAFF. The CDR3 bases are TGTGCCAGCAGCTTGGAAGTGGGCGAGGGAACTGAAGCTTTCTTT.